Reported below is one T cell receptor beta chain. The sample comes from a study of blood T cell repertoires in COVID-19. Overall study context: The United States, Italy and Spain supplied acute and convalescent COVID-19 samples. In each case, the material was cDNA or gDNA derived from T cells, B-cell-depleted T cells, or PBMCs.

Original data processing: Using reference gene primer amplification, nucleated cell counts were estimated. Assay: immunoSEQ multiplex PCR; the TCRdb copy retains only in-frame clones and omits some. From that table come the V and J calls and clone size; the DNA was used to work out D and trimming. The data show some 42,000 clones, with roughly 89% seen just once and approximately 0.4% held by the top ten. Germline CDR1 and CDR2: MGHDK and SYGVNS. This CDR3 is 15 amino acids long. V shed 6 bases, J shed 3 bases, and the junction held 11 bases outside the gene matches. This chain links TRBV25-1 with TRBJ2-7; TRBD1 aligns across 7 bases. The receptor comes from a human donor in a cohort sampled during active COVID-19. The specimen was peripheral blood. The DNA for the CDR3 is TGTGCCAGCAGACCCGGACAGGCCGGCATCTACGAGCAGTACTTC. This sequence encodes CASRPGQAGIYEQYF.